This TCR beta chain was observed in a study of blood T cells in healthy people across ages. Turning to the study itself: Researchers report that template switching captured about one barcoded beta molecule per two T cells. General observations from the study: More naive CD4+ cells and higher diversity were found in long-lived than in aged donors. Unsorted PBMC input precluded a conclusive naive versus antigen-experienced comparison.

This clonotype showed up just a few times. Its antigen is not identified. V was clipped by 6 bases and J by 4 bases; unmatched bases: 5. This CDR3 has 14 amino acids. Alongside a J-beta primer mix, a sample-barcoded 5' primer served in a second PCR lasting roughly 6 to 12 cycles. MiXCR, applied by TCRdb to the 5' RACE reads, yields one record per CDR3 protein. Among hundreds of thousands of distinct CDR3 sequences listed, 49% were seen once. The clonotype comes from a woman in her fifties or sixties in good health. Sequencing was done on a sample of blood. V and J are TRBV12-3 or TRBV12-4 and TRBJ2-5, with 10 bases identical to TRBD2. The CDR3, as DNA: TGTGCCAGCAGGCTAGCGGGAGCGAGAGAGACCCAGTACTTC. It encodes CASRLAGARETQYF.